These T cell receptor beta chains were read from a single sample in a study of cytomegalovirus exposure and HLA in healthy donors. Sequenced by immunoSEQ multiplex PCR; TCRdb stores in-frame clones only, minus some. The sample has under 200,000 clones, 85% to 90% seen once. The sample was PBMCs. The receptors were gathered from a man between 18 and 35 years old in good health and CMV-seropositive. Each CDR3 is given with its conserved first and last residue.

j_call v_call cdr3_aa
TRBJ2-1 TRBV7-8 CASSTLAGSSYNEQFF
TRBJ2-7 TRBV9 CASSVAPTRDYEQYF
TRBJ2-1 TRBV5-5 CASSPRFGAGGDNEQFF
TRBJ2-1 TRBV19 CASSRGQGDNEQFF
TRBJ1-2 TRBV18 CASSPGGKANYGYTF
TRBJ2-7 TRBV18 CASSPAGRYEQYF
TRBJ2-7 TRBV5-6 CASSVQTYEQYF
TRBJ2-7 TRBV28 CASSFLSGVGEQYF
TRBJ2-5 TRBV28 CASSGGTGEETQYF
TRBJ2-1 TRBV7-8 CASSLLIFGLAGANEQFF
TRBJ2-2 TRBV18 CASSPPDRYTGELFF
TRBJ2-7 TRBV6-6 CASSLLGGYEQYF
TRBJ2-1 TRBV5-5 CASSLKVRVNNEQFF
TRBJ2-1 TRBV19 CASSIGGRAGPHNEQFF
TRBJ2-6 TRBV9 CASSATPTGTGGAGANVLTF
TRBJ2-1 TRBV7-3 CASSLFATGGSNEQFF
TRBJ2-7 TRBV5-1 CASRPEPGQVYEQYF
TRBJ2-1 TRBV11-2 CASSLGGIAGVYNEQFF
TRBJ2-2 TRBV7-3 CASSEQGRGGELFF
TRBJ1-1 TRBV11-3 CASSSGQSRTEAFF
TRBJ2-7 TRBV27 CASSLFRGGQPSSYEQYF
TRBJ2-7 TRBV27 CASSFRRLNEQYF
TRBJ2-6 TRBV5-4 CASRPTSGTSGANVLTF
TRBJ2-1 TRBV27 CASSFPGSYNEQFF
TRBJ2-2 TRBV4-1 CASSLSGINTGELFF
TRBJ2-5 TRBV5-1 CASSLAVRTGETQYF
TRBJ1-5 TRBV28 CASSYGSNQPQHF
TRBJ1-3 TRBV2 CASMASGNTIYF
TRBJ2-1 TRBV10-3 CAISDLRQGYNEQFF
TRBJ2-1 TRBV7-3 CASSFGLGDEQFF
TRBJ1-2 TRBV7-9 CASSPDGNYGYTF
TRBJ2-3 TRBV7-7 CASSHTSGRGDTQYF
TRBJ2-7 TRBV19 CASRDSQNAYEQYF
TRBJ1-2 TRBV11-2 CASTPGGGHYGYTF
TRBJ2-2 TRBV11-2 CASSPRLNTGELFF
TRBJ2-7 TRBV7-8 CASSTYRVKRAYEQYF
TRBJ2-7 TRBV29-1 CSVRNDRGSSYEQYF
TRBJ2-1 TRBV14 CASSPETENEQFF
TRBJ2-2 TRBV11-2 CASSIIQVSGELFF
TRBJ2-7 TRBV13 CASSLGTGIEQYF
TRBJ2-1 TRBV20-1 CSARRVNEQFF
TRBJ2-1 TRBV19 CASGRADEQFF
TRBJ2-4 TRBV29-1 CSVEVRTENIQYF
TRBJ2-7 TRBV28 CASSETSKGEQYF
TRBJ2-3 TRBV7-9 CASSFEGAASGTQYF
TRBJ1-3 TRBV9 CASSETHRGWGNTIYF
TRBJ1-5 TRBV2 CASSLQGRSDQPQHF
TRBJ1-2 TRBV4-1 CASSLGQGVDYTF
TRBJ2-1 TRBV5-1 CASSLEGGPRFGEQFF
TRBJ2-1 TRBV18 CASSPGTGATGEQFF
TRBJ2-5 TRBV15 CATSSELATRETQYF
TRBJ2-7 TRBV5-4 CASSLDILAGNEQYF
TRBJ1-2 TRBV5-1 CASSSGTGDYGYTF
TRBJ2-3 TRBV10-3 CAISESLGEGSDTQYF
TRBJ1-2 TRBV7-9 CASSSEKVYGYTF